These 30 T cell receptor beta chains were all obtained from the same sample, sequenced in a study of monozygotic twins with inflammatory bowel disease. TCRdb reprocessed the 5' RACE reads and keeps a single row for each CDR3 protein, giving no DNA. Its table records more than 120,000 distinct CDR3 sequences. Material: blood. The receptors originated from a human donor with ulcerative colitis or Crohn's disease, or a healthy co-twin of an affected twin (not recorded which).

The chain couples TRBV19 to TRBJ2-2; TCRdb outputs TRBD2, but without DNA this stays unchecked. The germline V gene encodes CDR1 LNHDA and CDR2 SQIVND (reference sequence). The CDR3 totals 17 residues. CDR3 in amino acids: CASSIGLAGALTGELFF.

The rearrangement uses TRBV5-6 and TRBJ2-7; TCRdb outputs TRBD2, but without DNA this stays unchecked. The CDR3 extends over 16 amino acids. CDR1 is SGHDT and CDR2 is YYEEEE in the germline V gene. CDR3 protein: CASSLGGLMNSYEQYF.

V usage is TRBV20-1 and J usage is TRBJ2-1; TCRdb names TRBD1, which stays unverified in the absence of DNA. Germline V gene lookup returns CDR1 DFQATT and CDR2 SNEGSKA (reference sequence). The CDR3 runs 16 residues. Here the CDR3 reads CSATAGSINSYNEQFF.

The CDR3 here is CASSLSYGLAGGGETQYF. The rearrangement joins TRBV11-2 to TRBJ2-5; TCRdb indicates TRBD2, and absent DNA this call remains unverified. The CDR3 extends over 18 amino acids. CDR1 is SGHAT and CDR2 is FQNNGV in the germline V gene.

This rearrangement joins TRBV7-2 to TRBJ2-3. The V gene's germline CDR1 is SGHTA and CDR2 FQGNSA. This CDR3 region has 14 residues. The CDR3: CASSLNYGKDTQYF.

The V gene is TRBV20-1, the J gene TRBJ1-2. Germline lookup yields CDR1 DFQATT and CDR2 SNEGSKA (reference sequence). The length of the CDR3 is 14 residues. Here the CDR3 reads CSARPGLANYGYTF.

The CDR3 loop is CASSIWNSPYNEQFF. The chain is built from TRBV19 and TRBJ2-1. The CDR3 contains 15 residues. Germline V gene lookup returns CDR1 LNHDA and CDR2 SQIVND (reference sequence). Based on the CDR3 plus reference TRBV19 and TRBJ2-1, the full variable domain is DGGITQSPKYLFRKEGQNVTLSCEQNLNHDAMYWYRQDPGQGLRLIYYSQIVNDFQKGDIAEGYSVSREKKESFPLTVTSAQKNPTAFYLCASSIWNSPYNEQFFGPGTRLTVL.

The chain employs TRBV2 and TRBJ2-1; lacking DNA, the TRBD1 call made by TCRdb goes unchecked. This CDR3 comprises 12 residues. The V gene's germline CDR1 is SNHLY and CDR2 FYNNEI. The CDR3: CASMSGFDEQFF.

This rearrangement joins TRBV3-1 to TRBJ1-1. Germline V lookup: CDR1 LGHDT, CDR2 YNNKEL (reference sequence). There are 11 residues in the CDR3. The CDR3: CASTRNTEAFF. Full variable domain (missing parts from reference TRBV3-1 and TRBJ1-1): DTAVSQTPKYLVTQMGNDKSIKCEQNLGHDTMYWYKQDSKKFLKIMFSYNNKELIINETVPNRFSPKSPDKAHLNLHINSLELGDSAVYFCASTRNTEAFFGQGTRLTVV.

CDR3 loop: CASQAGRATEAFF. The V call is TRBV4-3, the J call TRBJ1-1. This CDR3 is built from 13 residues. The V gene's germline CDR1 is LGHNA and CDR2 YSLEER.

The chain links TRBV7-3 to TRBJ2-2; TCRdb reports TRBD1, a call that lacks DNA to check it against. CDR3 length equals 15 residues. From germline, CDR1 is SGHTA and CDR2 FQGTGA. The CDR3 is CASSSRQGHTGELFF.

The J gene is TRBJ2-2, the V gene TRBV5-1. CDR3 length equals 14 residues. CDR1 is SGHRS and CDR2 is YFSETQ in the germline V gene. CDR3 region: CASSFVSNTGELFF. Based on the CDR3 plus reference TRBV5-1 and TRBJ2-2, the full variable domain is KAGVTQTPRYLIKTRGQQVTLSCSPISGHRSVSWYQQTPGQGLQFLFEYFSETQRNKGNFPGRFSGRQFSNSRSEMNVSTLELGDSALYLCASSFVSNTGELFFGEGSRLTVL.

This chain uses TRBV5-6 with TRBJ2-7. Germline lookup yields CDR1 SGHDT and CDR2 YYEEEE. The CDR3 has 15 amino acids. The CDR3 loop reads CASSLWLRWDYEQYF.

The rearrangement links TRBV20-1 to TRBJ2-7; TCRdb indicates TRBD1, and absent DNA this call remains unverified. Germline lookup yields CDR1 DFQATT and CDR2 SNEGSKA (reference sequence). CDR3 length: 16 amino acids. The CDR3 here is CSARVRLGAPTAEQYF.

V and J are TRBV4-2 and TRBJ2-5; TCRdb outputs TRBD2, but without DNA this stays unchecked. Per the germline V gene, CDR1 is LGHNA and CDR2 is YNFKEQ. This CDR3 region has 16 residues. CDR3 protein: CASSQGLAASQETQYF.

This chain's CDR3 is CASSSGTSGFGVNTGELFF. V is TRBV5-1 and J is TRBJ2-2; TCRdb picks TRBD2, but there is no DNA to check that call. This CDR3 comprises 19 residues. Germline CDR1 is SGHRS and CDR2 is YFSETQ. The full variable domain, rest sourced from reference TRBV5-1 and TRBJ2-2, is KAGVTQTPRYLIKTRGQQVTLSCSPISGHRSVSWYQQTPGQGLQFLFEYFSETQRNKGNFPGRFSGRQFSNSRSEMNVSTLELGDSALYLCASSSGTSGFGVNTGELFFGEGSRLTVL.

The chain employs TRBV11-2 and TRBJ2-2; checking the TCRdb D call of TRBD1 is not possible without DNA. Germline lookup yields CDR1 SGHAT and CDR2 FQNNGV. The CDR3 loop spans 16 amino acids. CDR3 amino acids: CASSRYRVENTGELFF.

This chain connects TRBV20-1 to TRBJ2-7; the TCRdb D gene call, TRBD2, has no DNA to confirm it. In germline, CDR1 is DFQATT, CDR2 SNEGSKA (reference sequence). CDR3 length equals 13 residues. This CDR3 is CSARGEADYEQYF.

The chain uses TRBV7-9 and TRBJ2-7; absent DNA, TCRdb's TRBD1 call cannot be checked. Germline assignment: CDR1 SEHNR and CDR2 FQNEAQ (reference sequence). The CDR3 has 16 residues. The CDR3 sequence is CASSLGAGRTTYEQYF.

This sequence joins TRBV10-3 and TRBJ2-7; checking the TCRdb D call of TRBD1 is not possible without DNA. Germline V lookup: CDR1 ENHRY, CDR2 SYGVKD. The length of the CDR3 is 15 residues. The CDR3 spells CAISEETGGPYEQYF.

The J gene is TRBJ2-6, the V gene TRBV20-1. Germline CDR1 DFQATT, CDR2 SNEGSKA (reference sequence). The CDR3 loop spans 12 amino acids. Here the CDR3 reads CSAASGANVLTF.

The CDR3 sequence: CASSFRDRDGTEAFF. The V call is TRBV12-3 or TRBV12-4, the J call TRBJ1-1; TCRdb picks TRBD1, but there is no DNA to check that call. The CDR3 has 15 residues.

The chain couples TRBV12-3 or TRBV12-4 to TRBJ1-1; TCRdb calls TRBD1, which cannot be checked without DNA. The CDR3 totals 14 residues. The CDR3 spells CASSWGAANTEAFF.

CDR3 sequence: CSVVLRQPDTEAFF. This chain uses TRBV29-1 with TRBJ1-1. The CDR3 consists of 14 residues. Germline loops: CDR1 SQVTM, CDR2 ANQGSEA.

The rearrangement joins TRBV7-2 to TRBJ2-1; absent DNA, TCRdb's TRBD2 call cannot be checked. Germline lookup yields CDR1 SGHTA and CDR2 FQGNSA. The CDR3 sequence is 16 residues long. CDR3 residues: CASSLVPAGGYNEQFF. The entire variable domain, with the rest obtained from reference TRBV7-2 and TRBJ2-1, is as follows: GAGVSQSPSNKVTEKGKDVELRCDPISGHTALYWYRQSLGQGLEFLIYFQGNSAPDKSGLPSDRFSAERTGGSVSTLTIQRTQQEDSAVYLCASSLVPAGGYNEQFFGPGTRLTVL.

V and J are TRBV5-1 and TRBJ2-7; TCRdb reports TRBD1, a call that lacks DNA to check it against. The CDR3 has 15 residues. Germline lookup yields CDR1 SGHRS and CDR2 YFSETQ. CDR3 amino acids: CASSPRGQNPYEQYF.

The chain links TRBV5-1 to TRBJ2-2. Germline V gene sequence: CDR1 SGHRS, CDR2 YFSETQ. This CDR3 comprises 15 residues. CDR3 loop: CASSLEVSLTGELFF.

CDR3 in amino acids: CASSPSAGNTEAFF. The chain is built from TRBV18 and TRBJ1-1. CDR3 length: 14 residues. From germline, CDR1 is KGHSH and CDR2 LQKENI.

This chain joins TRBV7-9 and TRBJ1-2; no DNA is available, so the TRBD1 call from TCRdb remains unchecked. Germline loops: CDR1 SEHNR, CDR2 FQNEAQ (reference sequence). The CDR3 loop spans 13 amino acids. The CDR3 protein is CASSLFPGPGYTF.

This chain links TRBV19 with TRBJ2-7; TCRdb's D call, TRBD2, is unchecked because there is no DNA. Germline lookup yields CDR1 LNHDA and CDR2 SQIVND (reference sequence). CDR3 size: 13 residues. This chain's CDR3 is CASSGSAGYEQYF.